This TCR beta chain was sequenced during a study of CD8+ T cells in alopecia areata. Study-wide findings and caveats: Elevated clonality characterized lesional scalp relative to normal scalp, particularly in alopecia totalis/universalis. Under tofacitinib, numerous expanded lesional clonotypes remained detectable in scalp and blood.

Following RNA extraction, reverse transcription yielded cDNA that acted as the sequencing template. The assay was immunoSEQ multiplex PCR, and TCRdb's table has in-frame clones only and misses some. Found here are approximately 180,000 clones, 53% of them singletons; the top ten hold 10% to 13%. The sample's treatment: oral pan-JAK inhibitor, 5-10 mg twice daily. A remark on this clone: What it binds is not known.

V gave up 3 bases and J gave up 6 bases; unmatched junction bases: 2. CDR3 length: 14 residues. The germline V gene encodes CDR1 MNHEY and CDR2 SMNVEV (reference sequence). The chain recombines TRBV27 with TRBJ2-2; 9 positions match TRBD2. This receptor was taken from a human donor with alopecia areata. Sequenced here: CD8+ T cells sorted from blood, sampled at week 24, from a patient treated with tofacitinib. CDR3 residues: CASSLAGGPGELFF. The CDR3 DNA sequence: TGTGCCAGCAGTTTGGCGGGGGGGCCCGGGGAGCTGTTTTTT.